This T cell receptor beta chain comes out of a study of chemoradiotherapy in HPV16-positive cancers. About the study: A couple of HPV16-positive patients' cells yielded candidate HPV-specific clones and common motifs.

Here immunoSEQ multiplex PCR was the method, and the copy in TCRdb shows in-frame clones only, minus some. The table has about 1,800 clones, 80% to 90% seen once. Concerning this clone: Its antigen is not identified.

The study, taken as a whole, reports: Functional assays defining HPV-specific T cells used only two HPV16-positive patients.

Source: tumor tissue, taken from a patient who underwent chemoradiotherapy. This sequence was found in a human donor with HPV-associated anogenital cancer.

The CDR3 is CAWSGGMTGGEKLFF. The CDR3 nucleotides are TGTGCCTGGAGTGGTGGGATGACAGGAGGTGAAAAACTGTTTTTT. This chain joins TRBV30 and TRBJ1-4; TRBD1 might be the D (6 bases). The germline V gene encodes CDR1 GTSNPN and CDR2 SVGIG (reference sequence). Trimming took off 1 base at V and 7 bases at J, with 16 bases between the two ends. CDR3 length equals 15 residues.